This entry features one T cell receptor (beta chain) sequence. The data were taken from a study of blood T cell repertoires in COVID-19. About the study: The United States, Italy and Spain were the sources of the acute and convalescent COVID-19 samples. PBMCs, B-cell-depleted T cells, or T cells provided the cDNA or gDNA that made up the material.

Measured with immunoSEQ multiplex PCR; TCRdb has only the in-frame clones, and not every one. The table includes more than 300,000 clones, approximately 91% detected once. CDR1 is SGHRS, CDR2 YFSETQ, per germline. The trim removed 3 bases at V and 3 bases at J, leaving 8 bases unmatched. This CDR3 contains 15 residues. The receptor's source is a woman aged 70-85 years with COVID-19, enrolled during active disease. The source material was peripheral blood. The chain is built from TRBV5-1 and TRBJ2-7; the match to TRBD1 covers 8 bases. This CDR3 reads CASSSWTGQGYEQYF. Written as DNA, the CDR3 is TGCGCCAGCAGCTCCTGGACAGGGCAGGGCTACGAGCAGTACTTC.